This TCR beta chain was captured by sequencing in a study of cytomegalovirus exposure and HLA in healthy donors. General study findings and limits: The productive fraction for most TCR beta V segments was about 87% or about 30% in an earlier analysis. Some V segments, including TRBV6-2 and TRBV6-3, were excluded as indistinguishable. Across HLA loci, a later analysis found differing TCR association rates, with DRB1 most and HLA-C fewest.

Per the germline V gene, CDR1 is SGDLS and CDR2 is YYNGEE. The CDR3 runs to 16 residues. Germline trimming cut 4 bases from V and 4 bases from J; bases unmatched to any gene: 4. Both 60 Vbeta primers and 13 Jbeta primers went into the PCR. The data were produced by immunoSEQ multiplex PCR, yet TCRdb's version contains in-frame clones alone and is incomplete. Its listing shows 150,000 to 200,000 clones. Concerning this clone itself: Antigen unknown.

The J gene is TRBJ2-1, the V gene TRBV9; TRBD2 agrees at 14 bases. This receptor was taken from a woman in her sixties in good health and CMV-seronegative. The source material was PBMCs. This CDR3 is CASSPWTSGGYNEQFF. Here the CDR3 DNA reads TGTGCCAGCAGCCCATGGACTAGCGGGGGGTACAATGAGCAGTTCTTC.